The 18 T cell receptor beta chains presented below share a single source sample, sequenced in a study of blood T cells in healthy people across ages. A second PCR, run for about 6 to 12 cycles, used a sample-barcoded 5' primer plus a J-beta primer mix. TCRdb ran MiXCR on the 5' RACE reads and lists one entry per CDR3 protein. The table has around 800,000 distinct CDR3 sequences, around 45% seen once. The source material was blood. The receptors stem from a man aged 55 to 70 in good health.

This clonotype was detected a few times. As DNA, the CDR3 is TGTGCCACCAGCAGAGATATTGGTAGTATTGGCCTAGCAGCAGATACGCAGTATTTT. Translated, it gives CATSRDIGSIGLAADTQYF. The chain uses TRBV15 and TRBJ2-3; TRBD2 might be the D (5 bases). Germline lookup yields CDR1 LNHNV and CDR2 YYDKDF (reference sequence). V lost 0 bases, J lost 4 bases, and 23 bases lay in between. The CDR3 totals 19 residues.

This clonotype came up a few times. The rearrangement joins TRBV6-6 to TRBJ2-5; 12 bases are shared with TRBD2. This CDR3 region has 16 residues. Germline trimming cut 4 bases from V and 4 bases from J; bases unmatched to any gene: 7. CDR1 and CDR2 (germline): MNHNY, SVGAGI (reference sequence). The CDR3 DNA reads as TGTGCCAGCAGTTTTCTACTAGCGGGGGGTCCAGAGACCCAGTACTTC. It encodes CASSFLLAGGPETQYF.

V and J are TRBV14 and TRBJ1-1; tentatively, D is TRBD1 (6 bases). The germline V gene encodes CDR1 SGHDN and CDR2 FVKESK. The CDR3 has 12 residues. The V gene lost 4 bases and the J gene lost 11 bases, with 14 bases spanning the gap. The CDR3 protein is CASSPTGSRAFF. In DNA, the CDR3 is TGTGCCAGCAGCCCAACAGGGAGTCGCGCTTTCTTT.

This clonotype was counted ten times or more. The chain couples TRBV29-1 to TRBJ2-1; D assignment may be TRBD1 or TRBD2 (5 bases each). The CDR3 consists of 13 residues. CDR1 and CDR2 from the germline V gene are SQVTM and ANQGSEA. Trimming pared 8 bases from V and 6 bases from J, leaving 17 bases between. In DNA, the CDR3 is TGCAGCTACCGGGACCCCAAGGTCAATGAGCAGTTCTTC. Encoded protein: CSYRDPKVNEQFF.

The table lists this clonotype with a few counts. The chain uses TRBV20-1 and TRBJ2-3; D tentatively fits TRBD1 or TRBD2 (5 bases each). Germline lookup yields CDR1 DFQATT and CDR2 SNEGSKA (reference sequence). This CDR3 has 17 amino acids. V lost 3 bases and J lost 2, with 21 bases in between. The CDR3 DNA is TGCAGTGCTAGCCCCTATGGGGGAATCACCGACACAGATACGCAGTATTTT. This codes for CSASPYGGITDTDTQYF.

This sequence joins TRBV20-1 and TRBJ1-1; D is ambiguous. Germline loops: CDR1 DFQATT, CDR2 SNEGSKA (reference sequence). The CDR3 runs to 12 residues. The V and J ends lost 4 bases and 2 bases respectively, with 8 bases between them. Here the CDR3 DNA reads TGCAGTGCTACCGATCCTAACACTGAAGCTTTCTTT. Translating it yields CSATDPNTEAFF.

Points on this clonotype: A junction end diverges from the germline sequence, so it may reflect a read error. The chain joins TRBV7-7 to TRBJ2-5; D may be TRBD1 (5 bases). Germline V gene sequence: CDR1 SSHAT, CDR2 FNYEAQ (reference sequence). This CDR3 contains 13 residues. This CDR3 is CASRAGSEETQYF. The CDR3, as DNA: TGTGCTAGCAGGGCCGGGTCCGAAGAGACCCAGTACTTC.

In this sample, this clonotype turned up a few times. The rearrangement joins TRBV7-9 to TRBJ2-7; 7 nucleotides agree with TRBD1. Trimming removed 5 bases from V and 4 bases from J; junction bases left unmatched: 11. CDR1 and CDR2 (germline): SEHNR, FQNEAQ (reference sequence). This CDR3 region has 15 residues. The CDR3 DNA sequence: TGTGCCAGCAGCAACCCAGGACAGGCAGGGTACGAGCAGTACTTC. As protein: CASSNPGQAGYEQYF.

The genes are TRBV27 and TRBJ1-1; a possible D gene is TRBD1 (6 bases). The CDR3 has 17 residues. The V end lost 2 bases, the J end lost 1 base, and 17 bases lay between the germline ends. Germline CDR1 and CDR2: MNHEY and SMNVEV (reference sequence). The CDR3 coding sequence is TGTGCCAGCAGTTTACGGGGCACACAGGGTTCGAACACTGAAGCTTTCTTT. Protein sequence: CASSLRGTQGSNTEAFF.

This clonotype was recorded a few times. The chain couples TRBV20-1 to TRBJ2-5; 9 bases match TRBD1. V lost 6 bases to trimming and J lost 5 bases; unmatched junction nucleotides: 7. Germline V gene lookup returns CDR1 DFQATT and CDR2 SNEGSKA (reference sequence). This CDR3 is built from 13 residues. The chain's CDR3 is CSAHYRGRETQYF. CDR3 DNA: TGCAGTGCCCACTACAGGGGGCGGGAGACCCAGTACTTC.

The chain links TRBV29-1 to TRBJ1-4, with 10 bases aligning to TRBD1. The junction had 6 bases not matched to a gene; V was cut back by 4 bases and J by 7 bases. This CDR3 has 14 residues. Germline CDR1 is SQVTM and CDR2 is ANQGSEA. The CDR3 loop reads CSVVNGTGAEKLFF. CDR3 nucleotides: TGCAGCGTTGTGAATGGGACAGGGGCTGAAAAACTGTTTTTT.

A word on this clonotype: With a much larger clone just one base away, this may be a read error. The rearrangement uses TRBV27 and TRBJ2-4; no clear D gene. V shed 4 bases and J shed 15 bases, with 19 bases lying between them. Per germline, CDR1 MNHEY and CDR2 SMNVEV (reference sequence). The CDR3 is made up of 13 amino acids. CDR3 nucleotides: TGTGCCAGCAGTTCAGGCAATCAAGAGACCCTGTACTTC. Protein: CASSSGNQETLYF.

The V and J genes are TRBV11-2 and TRBJ2-7, with D tentatively TRBD1 (5 bases). V was cut by 5 bases and J by 3 bases, with 14 bases left in between. The germline V gene has CDR1 SGHAT and CDR2 FQNNGV. CDR3 size: 14 residues. The CDR3 loop is CASSPRLDSYEQYF. The CDR3 DNA sequence: TGTGCCAGCAGCCCCCGGTTAGACAGCTACGAGCAGTACTTC.

This sequence joins TRBV20-1 and TRBJ2-7; TRBD2 matches 10 bases. This CDR3 has 17 amino acids. Germline values: CDR1 DFQATT, CDR2 SNEGSKA (reference sequence). V was clipped by 0 bases and J by 5 bases; unmatched bases: 13. CDR3 sequence reads: CSARDLSGGALGDEQYF. Here the CDR3 DNA reads TGCAGTGCTAGAGATTTAAGCGGGGGGGCCCTAGGGGACGAGCAGTACTTC.

This clonotype was seen a few times. The chain employs TRBV5-1 and TRBJ2-3; 14 bases align to TRBD2. Germline V CDR1 and CDR2: SGHRS, YFSETQ. The V segment lost 4 bases and the J segment 2 bases; nucleotides outside the gene matches: 6. This CDR3 contains 17 residues. The CDR3 DNA reads TGCGCCAGCAGCGTGGGGACTAGCGGGGGTATCACAGATACGCAGTATTTT. Encoded protein: CASSVGTSGGITDTQYF.

The rearrangement uses TRBV29-1 and TRBJ2-1; 9 bases align to TRBD1. Germline-derived CDR1 and CDR2 are SQVTM and ANQGSEA. The V gene end was trimmed by 8 bases and the J gene end by 8 bases; junction bases not matched to a gene: 10. The CDR3 spans 13 residues. CDR3 amino acids: CSFSGDRVYEQFF. The DNA of the CDR3 is TGCAGCTTCAGCGGGGACAGGGTGTATGAGCAGTTCTTC.

J is TRBJ2-7 and V is TRBV14; 9 nucleotides align to TRBD2. The CDR3 contains 17 residues. The germline gives CDR1 SGHDN, CDR2 FVKESK. The J segment lost 7 bases and the V segment lost 1 base, leaving 14 bases of the junction unmatched. CDR3 sequence reads: CASSQGIGLAQGDEQYF. CDR3 bases: TGTGCCAGCAGCCAAGGGATCGGACTAGCGCAAGGGGATGAGCAGTACTTC.

This rearrangement joins TRBV6-2 or TRBV6-3 to TRBJ1-2, with a weak D call TRBD1 (6 bases). The germline V gene encodes CDR1 MNHEY and CDR2 SVGEGT. The CDR3 runs 18 residues. The V and J ends lost 7 bases and 2 bases respectively, with 26 bases between them. CDR3 in DNA: TGTGCCAGCACGGACGAAAGGGACACGAACCCGTTAAACTATGGCTACACCTTC. It codes for CASTDERDTNPLNYGYTF.